This T cell receptor (beta chain) was obtained from a study of cytomegalovirus exposure and HLA in healthy donors. This CDR3 comprises 16 residues. V lost 4 bases, J lost 4 bases, and 8 bases stayed unmatched. Per the germline V gene, CDR1 is SGHRS and CDR2 is YFSETQ. The PCR was carried out with 60 Vbeta primers and 13 Jbeta primers. Method: immunoSEQ multiplex PCR; TCRdb's copy keeps in-frame clones and lacks some. Counted here are fewer than 200,000 clones, approximately 71% occurring once; the ten biggest clones make up 1.1% to 1.5%. The sequenced material came from PBMCs. The receptor comes from a man between 50 and 59 years old in good health and CMV-seronegative. This sequence joins TRBV5-1 and TRBJ2-2; 9 nucleotides line up with TRBD1. CDR3 region: CASSLGTGYPTGELFF. The CDR3 DNA sequence: TGCGCCAGCAGCCTGGGGACAGGGTACCCCACCGGGGAGCTGTTTTTT.